The present T cell receptor (beta chain) was sequenced within a study of T-cell reconstitution after alpha-beta-depleted transplantation in children. Overall study results and limits: From newly produced T cells came most of the T-cell counts and diversity one year after transplant. Surviving recipient T cells and intrathymic progenitors accounted for some patients' high TCRbeta diversity at day 60. Where alpha-beta T cells came from about two months after transplant was reportedly several hundred expanded graft clones.

The CDR3 runs 14 residues. V dropped 0 bases and J dropped 8 bases, with 16 bases sitting between them. Germline lookup yields CDR1 SQVTM and CDR2 ANQGSEA. This clonotype was picked up many times. The antigen is undetermined. Unique molecular identifiers were used in preparing the TCRbeta library. TCRdb re-called the PCR reads with MiXCR, one entry per CDR3 protein. The repertoire holds roughly 48,000 distinct CDR3 sequences, with over 4.5% as singletons. The receptor was isolated from a female patient aged 2-15 years who had a stem cell transplant for aplastic anemia, so the T cells may come from the graft donor. The sample was PBMCs, mostly from graft donor cells, taken 60 days after TCRalphabeta/CD19-depleted stem cell transplant. This sequence joins TRBV29-1 and TRBJ1-2; no definite D call. In DNA, the CDR3 is TGCAGCGTTGAAGATCTTTACAGCGATGAAGGCTACACCTTC. This gives the protein CSVEDLYSDEGYTF.